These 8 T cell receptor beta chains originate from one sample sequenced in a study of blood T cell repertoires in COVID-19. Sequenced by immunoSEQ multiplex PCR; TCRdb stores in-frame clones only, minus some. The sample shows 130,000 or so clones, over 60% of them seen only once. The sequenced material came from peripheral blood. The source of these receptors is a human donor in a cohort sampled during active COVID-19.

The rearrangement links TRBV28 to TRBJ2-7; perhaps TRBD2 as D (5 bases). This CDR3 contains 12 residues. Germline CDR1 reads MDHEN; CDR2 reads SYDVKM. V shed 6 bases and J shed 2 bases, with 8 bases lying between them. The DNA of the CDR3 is TGTGCCAGCAGCACCGGGACCTACGAGCAGTACTTC. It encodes CASSTGTYEQYF.

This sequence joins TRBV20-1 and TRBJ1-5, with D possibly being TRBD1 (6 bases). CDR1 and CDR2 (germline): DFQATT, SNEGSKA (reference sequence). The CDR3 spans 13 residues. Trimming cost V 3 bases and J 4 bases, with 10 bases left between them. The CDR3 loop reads CSASKQGNQPQHF. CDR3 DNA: TGCAGTGCTAGTAAGCAGGGGAATCAGCCCCAGCATTTT.

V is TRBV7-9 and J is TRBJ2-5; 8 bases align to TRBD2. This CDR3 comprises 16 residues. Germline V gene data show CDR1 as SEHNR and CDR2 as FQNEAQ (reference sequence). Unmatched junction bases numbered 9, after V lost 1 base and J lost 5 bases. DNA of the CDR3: TGTGCCAGCAGCTTAGTTATTAGCGGGATTTCGGAGACCCAGTACTTC. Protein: CASSLVISGISETQYF.

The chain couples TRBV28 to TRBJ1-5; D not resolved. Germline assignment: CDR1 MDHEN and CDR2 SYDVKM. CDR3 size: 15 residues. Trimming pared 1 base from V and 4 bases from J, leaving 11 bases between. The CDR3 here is CASSLFVRKNQPQHF. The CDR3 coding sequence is TGTGCCAGCAGTTTATTTGTCAGGAAAAATCAGCCCCAGCATTTT.

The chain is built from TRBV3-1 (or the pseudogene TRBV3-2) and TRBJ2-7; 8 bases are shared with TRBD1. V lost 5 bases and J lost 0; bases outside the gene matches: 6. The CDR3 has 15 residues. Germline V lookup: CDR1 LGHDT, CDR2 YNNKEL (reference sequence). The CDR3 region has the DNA TGTGCCAGCAGCTCGGGGGACAGGAGCTCCTACGAGCAGTACTTC. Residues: CASSSGDRSSYEQYF.

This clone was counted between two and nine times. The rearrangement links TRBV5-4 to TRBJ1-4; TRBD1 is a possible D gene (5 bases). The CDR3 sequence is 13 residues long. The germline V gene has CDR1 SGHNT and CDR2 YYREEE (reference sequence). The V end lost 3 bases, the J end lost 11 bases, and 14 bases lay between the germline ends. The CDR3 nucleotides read TGTGCCAGCAGCTCGGGACTGGACGGGAAACTGTTTTTT. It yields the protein CASSSGLDGKLFF.

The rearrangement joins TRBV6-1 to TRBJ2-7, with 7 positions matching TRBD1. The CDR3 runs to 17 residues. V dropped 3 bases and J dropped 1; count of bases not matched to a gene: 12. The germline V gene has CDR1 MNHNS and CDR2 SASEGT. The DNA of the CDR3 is TGTGCCAGCAGTGATTCCCCAAACCTACAGGGGTCCTACGAGCAGTACTTC. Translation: CASSDSPNLQGSYEQYF.

For the CDR3, the DNA is TGTGCCAGCAAGCAACAGGTCCCCCAGGGCTACACCTTC. The encoded protein is CASKQQVPQGYTF. The genes are TRBV12-3 or TRBV12-4 and TRBJ1-2; D possibly corresponds to TRBD1 (5 bases). The CDR3 totals 13 residues. Trimming took off 7 bases at V and 8 bases at J, with 17 bases between the two ends.